This T cell receptor (beta chain) was sequenced for a study of patients and donors after allogeneic stem cell transplantation. TCRdb re-analysed the RT-PCR reads in MiXCR, keeping a single row per CDR3 protein. The data contain 410,000 or so distinct CDR3 sequences, approximately 16% of them seen just once; the ten biggest clones take up less than 9.5%. Only a few counts were recorded for this clonotype. The CDR3 consists of 13 residues. Germline values: CDR1 SGHNT, CDR2 YENEEA. Trimming at V came to 6 bases and at J to 9 bases, leaving 8 bases not matched to a gene. Sequenced sample: blood, either unsorted or a sorted T cell fraction (not recorded which). This receptor was taken from a human donor who was either an allogeneic HSCT recipient or a stem cell or donor lymphocyte infusion donor (not recorded which). It is not recorded whose cells these are; they may come from a transplant donor. The chain combines TRBV11-3 with TRBJ2-1; TRBD1 aligns across 7 bases. The CDR3 DNA sequence: TGTGCCAGCAGTTCACAGGGGCAGGTTGAGCAGTTCTTC. Its translation is CASSSQGQVEQFF.